This T cell receptor (beta chain) was identified during a study of blood T cell repertoires in COVID-19. Overall study context: Acute and convalescent COVID-19 samples came from the United States, Italy and Spain.

The protocol was immunoSEQ multiplex PCR, while the TCRdb copy is restricted to in-frame clones and leaves out a portion. The sample has about 150,000 clones, 80% to 90% seen once; the top ten hold about 15%. Trimming took 0 bases from V and 0 from J, leaving 8 bases between them. The CDR3 loop spans 15 amino acids. Germline CDR1 is MNHEY and CDR2 is SMNVEV (reference sequence). This receptor was identified in a middle-aged woman with acute or convalescent COVID-19. The sequenced sample consisted of peripheral blood. J is TRBJ1-2 and V is TRBV27; maybe TRBD1 (6 bases). The CDR3 nucleotides read TGTGCCAGCAGTTTATCCAGGGGCCCTAACTATGGCTACACCTTC. Amino acid sequence: CASSLSRGPNYGYTF.